This T cell receptor (beta chain) was retrieved from a study of blood T cells in healthy people across ages. There are 17 residues in the CDR3. CDR1 and CDR2 (germline): LGHNA, YSLEER. V shed 0 bases, J shed 4 bases, and the junction held 5 bases outside the gene matches. This clonotype was seen just once. PCR was performed a second time for roughly 7 to 11 cycles using a sample-barcoded 5' primer and a J-beta primer mix. TCRdb ran MiXCR on the 5' RACE reads and lists one entry per CDR3 protein. Of about 1.8 million distinct CDR3 sequences in the sample, around half are singletons; the top ten hold roughly 2.1%.

Sequencing was performed on blood. V is TRBV4-3 and J is TRBJ2-6; 8 bases are a match to TRBD1. The sequence was collected from a woman in her 40s in good health. This CDR3 is CASSQESGGYGANVLTF. The CDR3 region has the DNA TGCGCCAGCAGCCAAGAGTCAGGGGGCTACGGGGCCAACGTCCTGACTTTC.